These 12 T cell receptor beta chains were sequenced from one sample in a study of T cell responses to AZD1222 COVID-19 vaccine. Generated by immunoSEQ multiplex PCR, the TCRdb table keeps only in-frame clones and is missing some. The sample carries more than 95,000 clones, around 87% recorded once. The specimen comprised peripheral blood, sampled on day 0 of AZD1222 vaccination. The origin of the receptors is an adult in good health.

The rearrangement uses TRBV27 and TRBJ2-5, with D maybe TRBD1 (6 bases). Trimming took 5 bases from V and 5 from J, leaving 18 bases between them. CDR1 MNHEY and CDR2 SMNVEV come from the germline V gene (reference sequence). The CDR3 totals 15 residues. The CDR3, as DNA: TGTGCCAGCAGTAGCCGGTGGGGGCAAGGTGAGACCCAGTACTTC. Translating it yields CASSSRWGQGETQYF.

The chain couples TRBV11-3 to TRBJ1-1, with TRBD1 matching 8 bases. In germline, CDR1 is SGHNT, CDR2 YENEEA. Trimming at V came to 5 bases and at J to 1 base, leaving 3 bases not matched to a gene. This CDR3 is 14 amino acids long. CDR3 sequence reads: CASSGTGENTEAFF. In nucleotides, the CDR3 is TGTGCCAGCAGCGGGACAGGAGAGAACACTGAAGCTTTCTTT.

J is TRBJ2-7 and V is TRBV28; D assignment may be TRBD1 or TRBD2 (6 bases each). Germline lookup yields CDR1 MDHEN and CDR2 SYDVKM. The CDR3 extends over 14 amino acids. Trimming took off 6 bases at V and 4 bases at J, with 16 bases between the two ends. The CDR3 region has the DNA TGTGCCAGCAGACCGGGGGCAGGGGAGTACGAGCAGTACTTC. Amino acid sequence: CASRPGAGEYEQYF.

The CDR3 nucleotides are TGTGCCAGCCGTCAACGGGGCATTCTAGCCAAAAACATTCAGTACTTC. Encoded protein: CASRQRGILAKNIQYF. The chain has TRBV28 and TRBJ2-4, with D perhaps matching TRBD1 or TRBD2 (5 bases each). The CDR3 runs 16 residues. CDR1 and CDR2 from the germline V gene are MDHEN and SYDVKM. Trimming took off 8 bases at V and 0 bases at J, with 17 bases between the two ends.

V gene TRBV3-1 (or the pseudogene TRBV3-2) combines with J gene TRBJ2-5, with D uncertain. Germline V lookup: CDR1 LGHDT, CDR2 YNNKEL (reference sequence). CDR3 length equals 16 residues. V was cut by 5 bases and J by 5 bases, with 21 bases left in between. This CDR3 is CASSGPPHFFSETQYF. CDR3 sequence (DNA): TGTGCCAGCAGCGGGCCCCCCCATTTCTTCTCTGAGACCCAGTACTTC.

This clone was observed a single time. The CDR3 here is CASGPVGGRGTGNTIYF. In DNA, the CDR3 is TGCGCCAGCGGCCCCGTGGGGGGTAGGGGCACTGGAAACACCATATATTTT. The chain couples TRBV23-1 to TRBJ1-3, with D possibly being TRBD1 (5 bases). TRBV23-1 is an open reading frame whose function is uncertain. This CDR3 region has 17 residues. V was trimmed by 8 bases and J by 2 bases, leaving 22 bases between them.

V usage is TRBV5-6 and J usage is TRBJ1-2; 7 nucleotides match TRBD1. This CDR3 spans 15 amino acids. Germline values: CDR1 SGHDT, CDR2 YYEEEE. The trim removed 0 bases at V and 0 bases at J, leaving 2 bases unmatched. CDR3 residues: CASSLDRGPNYGYTF. The CDR3 DNA sequence: TGTGCCAGCAGCTTGGACAGGGGACCTAACTATGGCTACACCTTC. The entire variable domain, with the rest obtained from reference TRBV5-6 and TRBJ1-2, is as follows: DAGVTQSPTHLIKTRGQQVTLRCSPKSGHDTVSWYQQALGQGPQFIFQYYEEEERQRGNFPDRFSGHQFPNYSSELNVNALLLGDSALYLCASSLDRGPNYGYTFGSGTRLTVV.

About this clone itself: The sample holds other DNA sequences that translate to the same CDR3. The rearrangement links TRBV13 to TRBJ2-2, with no clear D. The V end was cut by 1 base, the J end by 5 bases, with 5 bases between. This CDR3 has 13 residues. Looked up from germline, CDR1 is PRHDT and CDR2 is FYEKMQ (reference sequence). The CDR3 coding sequence is TGTGCCAGCAGCTTAGAAGGGACCGGGGAGCTGTTTTTT. Residues: CASSLEGTGELFF.

This clone was found once. The J gene is TRBJ1-2, the V gene TRBV3-1 (or the pseudogene TRBV3-2), with D unresolved. The CDR3 contains 14 residues. Trimming pared 1 base from V and 2 bases from J, leaving 8 bases between. CDR1 is LGHDT and CDR2 is YNNKEL in the germline V gene (reference sequence). The CDR3 coding sequence is TGTGCCAGCAGCCAAGGGGCGGCGAACTATGGCTACACCTTC. Protein: CASSQGAANYGYTF.

The V gene is TRBV5-8, the J gene TRBJ1-6; 8 nucleotides match TRBD1. This CDR3 spans 15 amino acids. V gave up 4 bases and J gave up 10 bases; unmatched junction bases: 10. The germline gives CDR1 SGHTS, CDR2 YDEGEE. The chain's CDR3 is CASSASGQGQSPLHF. The CDR3 DNA reads TGTGCCAGCAGCGCTAGCGGACAGGGACAATCACCCCTCCACTTT.

The V call is TRBV9, the J call TRBJ2-3; 8 bases agree with TRBD1. V lost 4 bases and J lost 2; bases outside the gene matches: 9. Per germline, CDR1 SGDLS and CDR2 YYNGEE. This CDR3 is 16 amino acids long. The CDR3 reads CASSLKGQDITDTQYF. CDR3 nucleotide sequence: TGTGCCAGCAGCCTAAAGGGACAGGACATCACAGATACGCAGTATTTT.

The rearrangement uses TRBV7-9 and TRBJ2-1, with 10 nucleotides matching TRBD2. The CDR3 spans 18 residues. Germline V gives CDR1 SEHNR, CDR2 FQNEAQ (reference sequence). The V gene end was trimmed by 4 bases and the J gene end by 4 bases; junction bases not matched to a gene: 13. The CDR3 nucleotides are TGTGCCAGCAGCTCCTGGGGTAGCGGGAGGTCTGATTACAATGAGCAGTTCTTC. Protein product: CASSSWGSGRSDYNEQFF.